This T cell receptor beta chain was sequenced for a study of CXCR3-negative and CXCR3-positive naive CD8 T cells. Study observations and caveats: Comparably high diversity marked both naive subsets, whereas memory CD8+ cells had much lower diversity. Naive cells that were CXCR3-positive had more hydrophobic TRB CDR3s (compared with CXCR3-negative naive cells). Naive subsets had comparable surface CD5, so TRB CDR3 properties gauged TCR strength.

Notes on this clonotype: Its antigen is undetermined.

Naive CD8+ T cells had a CD45RO-CCR7+CD27+CD95- phenotype. The libraries of TRB cDNA were constructed through 5' RACE using UMI labels. Following a re-call of the 5' RACE reads, TCRdb has one entry per CDR3 protein and lacks DNA. The specimen's table records around 140,000 distinct CDR3 sequences. Sequencing was done on a sample of naive CXCR3+ CD8+ T cells from blood. The subset: CD45RO-CCR7+CD27+CD95- naive CD8+ T cells expressing CXCR3 (TNR3+). The TCR sequence derives from a human donor in good health. Some clones in this sample may be carry-over from other donors' samples.

This chain's CDR3 is CASSSGTHNSPLHF. This chain joins TRBV28 and TRBJ1-6; no DNA is available, so the TRBD1 call from TCRdb remains unchecked. CDR3 size: 14 residues. Germline V CDR1 and CDR2: MDHEN, SYDVKM.